These 23 T cell receptor beta chains originate from one sample sequenced in a study of blood T cell repertoires in COVID-19. Sequenced by immunoSEQ multiplex PCR; TCRdb stores in-frame clones only, minus some. This table holds nearly 100,000 clones, around 85% found once. The sample taken for sequencing was peripheral blood. These receptors all stem from a woman aged 55-69 years with acute or convalescent COVID-19.

The rearrangement joins TRBV19 to TRBJ2-1; 8 bases line up with TRBD2. From germline, CDR1 is LNHDA and CDR2 SQIVND (reference sequence). The CDR3 has 15 residues. The ends lost 6 bases at V and 5 bases at J; junction bases unmatched: 9. In DNA form, the CDR3 reads TGTGCCAGTAGGACCCGGGGGGGCGTCGACAATGAGCAGTTCTTC. Translation gives CASRTRGGVDNEQFF.

The genes are TRBV19 and TRBJ1-5; possible D gene TRBD1, 6 bases. The CDR3 is made up of 13 amino acids. The germline V gene has CDR1 LNHDA and CDR2 SQIVND (reference sequence). Between the trimmed V and J ends, which lost 5 bases and 11 bases, there was a span of 16 bases. The CDR3 bases are TGTGCCAGTAGTTGGGGGCCCAGAATGTCCCAGCATTTT. It yields the protein CASSWGPRMSQHF.

The chain joins TRBV7-9 to TRBJ2-3; 8 bases agree with TRBD2. CDR3 length: 14 amino acids. Germline V CDR1 and CDR2: SEHNR, FQNEAQ (reference sequence). V trimming: 8 bases; J trimming: 6 bases; junction bases outside the gene matches: 10. The CDR3 DNA reads as TGTGCCAGCCTCCACGGGGGGGCAGGGGATACGCAGTATTTT. Protein: CASLHGGAGDTQYF. Looking up the rest from reference TRBV7-9 and TRBJ2-3 gives the full variable domain: DTGVSQNPRHKITKRGQNVTFRCDPISEHNRLYWYRQTLGQGPEFLTYFQNEAQLEKSRLLSDRFSAERPKGSFSTLEIQRTEQGDSAMYLCASLHGGAGDTQYFGPGTRLTVL.

The rearrangement joins TRBV6-4 to TRBJ2-7; D not certain. Germline CDR1 MRHNA, CDR2 SNTAGT. The germline V and J ends were trimmed by 2 bases and 0 bases, with 17 bases remaining between them. This CDR3 is built from 17 residues. CDR3 sequence: CASSDPFLQASSYEQYF. The CDR3 DNA follows: TGTGCCAGCAGTGACCCCTTCTTGCAGGCGAGCTCCTACGAGCAGTACTTC.

The J gene is TRBJ1-2, the V gene TRBV4-1, with 8 bases that match TRBD1. Germline V gives CDR1 MGHRA, CDR2 YSYEKL. The CDR3 extends over 13 amino acids. The trim removed 4 bases at V and 8 bases at J, leaving 6 bases unmatched. DNA of the CDR3: TGCGCCAGCAGCCTCCACAGGGGGGAAGGCTACACCTTC. Translating gives CASSLHRGEGYTF.

The chain links TRBV19 to TRBJ1-4; TRBD1 matches at 7 bases. The V and J ends lost 5 bases and 6 bases, in that order; junction bases with no gene match: 9. The CDR3 has 15 residues. Germline CDR1 LNHDA, CDR2 SQIVND (reference sequence). The DNA for the CDR3 is TGTGCCAGTAGTTCAACGACAGGGCCCGATGAAAAACTGTTTTTT. Translating it yields CASSSTTGPDEKLFF.

This chain connects TRBV23-1 to TRBJ2-5; a weak D match, TRBD1 (6 bases). TRBV23-1 is an ORF, with its function uncertain. Trimming removed 5 bases from V and 6 bases from J, with 25 bases in between. The CDR3 consists of 17 residues. The CDR3 spells CASSELHRQVAAQTQYF. The CDR3 DNA is TGCGCCAGCAGTGAATTACATAGACAGGTCGCGGCGCAGACCCAGTACTTC.

The chain employs TRBV13 and TRBJ2-5; 8 bases are shared with TRBD2. This CDR3 comprises 13 residues. V lost 2 bases, J lost 5 bases, and 1 base stayed unmatched. Germline V gene sequence: CDR1 PRHDT, CDR2 FYEKMQ (reference sequence). CDR3 sequence: CASSLRGGETQYF. In DNA, the CDR3 is TGTGCCAGCAGCTTACGGGGGGGGGAGACCCAGTACTTC.

The gene calls are TRBV7-2 and TRBJ2-6, with TRBD2 identical over 7 bases. After removal of 3 bases from V and 0 bases from J, the junction contained 2 bases not matched to a gene. This CDR3 region has 16 residues. The V gene's germline CDR1 is SGHTA and CDR2 FQGNSA. In DNA form, the CDR3 reads TGTGCCAGCAGCTTGGGGGGGAACTCTGGGGCCAACGTCCTGACTTTC. This translates into CASSLGGNSGANVLTF. Supplemented by reference TRBV7-2 and TRBJ2-6, the full variable domain reads GAGVSQSPSNKVTEKGKDVELRCDPISGHTALYWYRQSLGQGLEFLIYFQGNSAPDKSGLPSDRFSAERTGGSVSTLTIQRTQQEDSAVYLCASSLGGNSGANVLTFGAGSRLTVL.

The V call is TRBV5-5, the J call TRBJ2-2; TRBD1 aligns across 10 bases. V shed 3 bases and J 2 bases; nucleotides not matched to a gene: 4. The CDR3 consists of 16 residues. The germline gives CDR1 SGHKS, CDR2 YYEKEE (reference sequence). The CDR3 nucleotides read TGTGCCAGCAGCTCGGGACAGGGGCTAAACACCGGGGAGCTGTTTTTT. Translated: CASSSGQGLNTGELFF.

The V gene is TRBV4-2, the J gene TRBJ2-7; D perhaps matches TRBD2 (6 bases). The V gene lost 1 base and the J gene lost 1 base, with 11 bases spanning the gap. This CDR3 contains 15 residues. CDR1 is LGHNA and CDR2 is YNFKEQ in the germline V gene. DNA for the CDR3: TGTGCCAGCAGCCAAGGGGCCAGCGGGTCCTACGAGCAGTACTTC. Protein sequence: CASSQGASGSYEQYF.

This clone appeared once. This chain connects TRBV18 to TRBJ1-1; the D is unclear. The CDR3 is 14 residues long. V lost 2 bases, J lost 5 bases, and 12 bases lay in between. Germline V CDR1 and CDR2: KGHSH, LQKENI. DNA for the CDR3: TGTGCCAGCTCACCAAGCGGGAGCCTAACTGAAGCTTTCTTT. The encoded protein is CASSPSGSLTEAFF. The full variable domain, its missing parts supplied by reference TRBV18 and TRBJ1-1, is NAGVMQNPRHLVRRRGQEARLRCSPMKGHSHVYWYRQLPEEGLKFMVYLQKENIIDESGMPKERFSAEFPKEGPSILRIQQVVRGDSAAYFCASSPSGSLTEAFFGQGTRLTVV.

The chain employs TRBV5-5 and TRBJ1-5, with no clear D. This CDR3 spans 15 amino acids. Per the germline V gene, CDR1 is SGHKS and CDR2 is YYEKEE (reference sequence). The V end was cut by 2 bases, the J end by 4 bases, with 13 bases between. This CDR3 is CASSFSTELNQPQHF. In DNA form, the CDR3 reads TGTGCCAGCAGCTTCTCTACAGAGCTTAATCAGCCCCAGCATTTT.

This sequence joins TRBV15 and TRBJ2-1, with 10 bases identical to TRBD2. The V gene end was trimmed by 5 bases and the J gene end by 6 bases; junction bases not matched to a gene: 7. CDR1 is LNHNV, CDR2 YYDKDF, per germline (reference sequence). This CDR3 region has 15 residues. CDR3 nucleotide sequence: TGTGCCACCAGCTGGACTAGCGGTCTCGGCAATGAGCAGTTCTTC. This encodes CATSWTSGLGNEQFF.

This chain uses TRBV30 with TRBJ2-7; tentatively, D is TRBD1 (6 bases). Trimming cost V 6 bases and J 6 bases, with 12 bases left between them. CDR1 is GTSNPN, CDR2 SVGIG, per germline (reference sequence). This CDR3 is built from 11 residues. The CDR3 DNA reads as TGTGCCTGTAGAACAGGGTTCGAGCAGTACTTC. Protein sequence: CACRTGFEQYF.

The genes are TRBV2 and TRBJ1-2, with no clear D. V gave up 2 bases and J gave up 1 base, with 8 bases separating them. The CDR3 is 14 residues long. The germline V gene has CDR1 SNHLY and CDR2 FYNNEI. The CDR3 is CASSERGGNYGYTF. The CDR3 DNA follows: TGTGCCAGCAGTGAACGTGGAGGTAACTATGGCTACACCTTC.

This rearrangement joins TRBV10-3 to TRBJ2-7, with 12 bases that match TRBD1. The CDR3 spans 15 residues. The V gene end was trimmed by 11 bases and the J gene end by 1 base; junction bases not matched to a gene: 9. Germline CDR1 and CDR2: ENHRY and SYGVKD. CDR3 amino acids: CAVRGDRGHSYEQYF. The CDR3 region has the DNA TGTGCCGTCCGGGGGGACAGGGGGCATTCCTACGAGCAGTACTTC.

This chain connects TRBV2 to TRBJ2-5, with D perhaps matching TRBD2 (6 bases). Trimming removed 4 bases at V and 3 bases at J, with 21 bases between. This CDR3 is 17 amino acids long. Per the germline V gene, CDR1 is SNHLY and CDR2 is FYNNEI. CDR3 sequence reads: CASSALFLIGGKETQYF. The CDR3, as DNA: TGTGCCAGCAGTGCCCTTTTTCTTATCGGGGGAAAAGAGACCCAGTACTTC.

J is TRBJ1-1 and V is TRBV28; D is unresolved. V was shortened by 7 bases and J by 0 bases, with 12 bases between the two germline ends. The CDR3 loop spans 14 amino acids. The germline V gene has CDR1 MDHEN and CDR2 SYDVKM. CDR3 nucleotides: TGTGCCAGCACCGCGGAGGCCCTGAACACTGAAGCTTTCTTT. Amino acid sequence: CASTAEALNTEAFF.

The chain joins TRBV30 to TRBJ1-3; 9 bases line up with TRBD1. Per germline, CDR1 GTSNPN and CDR2 SVGIG (reference sequence). The ends lost 8 bases at V and 1 base at J; junction bases unmatched: 6. The CDR3 totals 14 residues. CDR3 sequence reads: CARRDRVSGNTIYF. CDR3 coding DNA: TGTGCCAGAAGGGACAGGGTTTCTGGAAACACCATATATTTT. Full variable domain (remainder filled in from reference TRBV30 and TRBJ1-3): SQTIHQWPATLVQPVGSPLSLECTVEGTSNPNLYWYRQAAGRGLQLLFYSVGIGQISSEVPQNLSASRPQDRQFILSSKKLLLSDSGFYLCARRDRVSGNTIYFGEGSWLTVV.

The rearrangement joins TRBV3-1 (or the pseudogene TRBV3-2) to TRBJ1-1, with TRBD1 as a possible D gene (6 bases). Germline CDR1 is LGHDT and CDR2 is YNNKEL (reference sequence). The CDR3 has 13 amino acids. Trimming stripped 1 base from V and 8 bases from J, with 11 bases between. The CDR3 protein is CASSQVRTDEAFF. The CDR3 bases are TGTGCCAGCAGCCAAGTCAGGACAGACGAAGCTTTCTTT.

The rearrangement joins TRBV30 to TRBJ1-1, with D unresolved. The CDR3 runs to 17 residues. Trimming took 0 bases from V and 3 from J, leaving 20 bases between them. Per germline, CDR1 GTSNPN and CDR2 SVGIG (reference sequence). The CDR3 nucleotides are TGTGCCTGGAGTGTTGCAGGCTTCCCCTCCCTGGACACTGAAGCTTTCTTT. Protein sequence: CAWSVAGFPSLDTEAFF. The full variable domain, completed using reference TRBV30 and TRBJ1-1, is SQTIHQWPATLVQPVGSPLSLECTVEGTSNPNLYWYRQAAGRGLQLLFYSVGIGQISSEVPQNLSASRPQDRQFILSSKKLLLSDSGFYLCAWSVAGFPSLDTEAFFGQGTRLTVV.

The chain combines TRBV7-9 with TRBJ2-4; 12 positions agree with TRBD1. Per germline, CDR1 SEHNR and CDR2 FQNEAQ (reference sequence). This CDR3 spans 18 amino acids. V dropped 5 bases and J dropped 3; count of bases not matched to a gene: 11. In DNA, the CDR3 is TGTGCCAGCAGCCCCTCCTGGGACAGGGGGCTTGGCAAAAACATTCAGTACTTC. It translates to CASSPSWDRGLGKNIQYF.